One sample yielded the 10 T cell receptor beta chains listed below, sequenced in a study of blood T cell repertoires in COVID-19. Clones were sequenced by immunoSEQ multiplex PCR, and TCRdb holds only the in-frame ones, with some missing. The table lists 200,000 or so clones, roughly 80% of them singletons. Material: peripheral blood. These receptors all stem from a man in his 60s with active or convalescent COVID-19.

The chain uses TRBV4-3 and TRBJ2-7; D is possibly TRBD2 (5 bases). V was trimmed by 8 bases and J by 4 bases, leaving 18 bases between them. Germline-derived CDR1 and CDR2 are LGHNA and YSLEER. CDR3 length: 14 residues. The CDR3 nucleotides read TGCGCCAGCTACCCCGTTCCGGGGAAGTACGAGCAGTACTTC. This gives the protein CASYPVPGKYEQYF.

This chain uses TRBV6-5 with TRBJ2-7, with TRBD1 matching over 8 bases. Germline values: CDR1 MNHEY, CDR2 SVGAGI. V was pared by 10 bases and J by 2 bases, with 10 bases of the junction left unmatched. This CDR3 has 14 residues. Here the CDR3 DNA reads TGTGCCACCTACCACTGGACAGGGCCCTACGAGCAGTACTTC. Amino acid sequence: CATYHWTGPYEQYF.

The chain joins TRBV9 to TRBJ2-5, with TRBD1 as a possible D gene (5 bases). The CDR3 sequence is 15 residues long. Germline lookup yields CDR1 SGDLS and CDR2 YYNGEE. V lost 0 bases, J lost 0 bases, and 9 bases lay in between. CDR3 in DNA: TGTGCCAGCAGCGTAGAGGGGCAGAACCAAGAGACCCAGTACTTC. As protein: CASSVEGQNQETQYF.

The V call is TRBV5-1, the J call TRBJ2-2, with 11 positions matching TRBD2. The CDR3 sequence is 17 residues long. Germline CDR1 SGHRS, CDR2 YFSETQ. The junction had 7 bases not matched to a gene; V was cut back by 3 bases and J by 3 bases. The CDR3 here is CASSWLTSGSDTGELFF. CDR3 DNA: TGCGCCAGCAGCTGGCTTACTAGCGGGAGCGACACCGGGGAGCTGTTTTTT.

V usage is TRBV9 and J usage is TRBJ1-2; D not certain. Germline-derived CDR1 and CDR2 are SGDLS and YYNGEE. V gave up 4 bases and J gave up 5 bases, with 12 bases separating them. This CDR3 is built from 13 residues. The CDR3 DNA follows: TGTGCCAGCAGCCGTCCTACTCTTTATGGCTACACCTTC. This encodes CASSRPTLYGYTF.

The rearrangement uses TRBV5-6 and TRBJ1-6; 8 bases line up with TRBD1. V shed 3 bases and J 6 bases; nucleotides not matched to a gene: 5. The germline V gene has CDR1 SGHDT and CDR2 YYEEEE. There are 15 residues in the CDR3. The CDR3 DNA follows: TGTGCCAGCAGCTCGTCGGACAGGGTTAATTCACCCCTCCACTTT. This sequence encodes CASSSSDRVNSPLHF.

The chain uses TRBV7-2 and TRBJ1-5; unclear D gene. V shed 2 bases and J shed 1 base, with 12 bases lying between them. The CDR3 length is 16 residues. CDR1 and CDR2 from the germline V gene are SGHTA and FQGNSA. As DNA, the CDR3 is TGTGCCAGCAGCTTATGGGTCGGAGGGAGCAATCAGCCCCAGCATTTT. Protein: CASSLWVGGSNQPQHF.

V is TRBV6-2 or TRBV6-3 and J is TRBJ2-7; D remains unclear. Germline V CDR1 and CDR2: MNHEY, SVGEGT. Trimming stripped 0 bases from V and 3 bases from J, with 12 bases between. CDR3 length: 15 amino acids. CDR3 nucleotides: TGTGCCAGCAGTTACTCGTATCGAGGTGACTACGAGCAGTACTTC. This sequence encodes CASSYSYRGDYEQYF.

The CDR3 DNA reads as TGTGCCAGCAGTTTATCCACCTACAATGAGCAGTTCTTC. Protein product: CASSLSTYNEQFF. This chain uses TRBV27 with TRBJ2-1, with D uncertain. CDR1 and CDR2 (germline): MNHEY, SMNVEV (reference sequence). This CDR3 region has 13 residues. Deletions cut 0 bases from V and 2 bases from J, with 2 bases between.

This chain connects TRBV15 to TRBJ1-1; tentative D call: TRBD1 (6 bases). The CDR3 loop spans 14 amino acids. V lost 6 bases to trimming and J lost 1 base, with 12 bases between them. The germline gives CDR1 LNHNV, CDR2 YYDKDF (reference sequence). The chain's CDR3 is CATRLGQSNTEAFF. DNA for the CDR3: TGTGCCACCAGATTGGGACAATCGAACACTGAAGCTTTCTTT. The complete variable domain, with remaining parts taken from reference TRBV15 and TRBJ1-1, reads DAMVIQNPRYQVTQFGKPVTLSCSQTLNHNVMYWYQQKSSQAPKLLFHYYDKDFNNEADTPDNFQSRRPNTSFCFLDIRSPGLGDTAMYLCATRLGQSNTEAFFGQGTRLTVV.